This T cell receptor (beta chain) derives from a study of blood T cell repertoires in COVID-19. Under the authors' procedure: From reference gene primer amplification, estimates of nucleated cell counts were derived. The repertoire was sequenced with immunoSEQ multiplex PCR; TCRdb's copy has only in-frame clones and lacks some. V, J and clone size reflect that table, while D and trimming were determined from the DNA. The data contain 150,000 to 200,000 clones, around 80% of them singletons. Participants' own reports of clinical history determined their cohort assignment. Sequencing was done on a sample of PBMCs or T cells enriched from blood (not recorded which). The receptor was derived from a woman aged 50 to 65 who had recovered from COVID-19.

The DNA of the CDR3 is TGTGCCAGCTCACCGCGGGGAGAGGATGAAAAACTGTTTTTT. Its translation: CASSPRGEDEKLFF. The J gene is TRBJ1-4, the V gene TRBV18; D is uncertain. Germline lookup yields CDR1 KGHSH and CDR2 LQKENI. The germline V and J ends were trimmed by 3 bases and 6 bases, with 11 bases remaining between them. The CDR3 has 14 amino acids.